This T cell receptor beta chain comes out of a study of CD8 T cells in ankylosing spondylitis. General study points: Matched ankylosing spondylitis synovial fluid reportedly showed significant enrichment of disease-linked clones.

TCRdb ran MiXCR on the 5' RACE reads and lists one entry per CDR3 protein. The sample consists of around 300,000 distinct CDR3 sequences, around 10% of them appearing once. This clonotype was seen ten or more times. Its cognate antigen is unknown. The clonotype comes from a female donor with ankylosing spondylitis or in good health (not recorded which). Specimen: blood, either unsorted or a sorted T cell fraction (not recorded which).

CDR3 bases: TGCAGTGCTAGAAGTCTAGCGGGGTTCTCTGGGGCCAACGTCCTGACTTTC. It codes for CSARSLAGFSGANVLTF. The chain has TRBV20-1 and TRBJ2-6, with 9 positions matching TRBD2. V lost 2 bases to trimming and J lost 0 bases; unmatched junction nucleotides: 5. The CDR3 is made up of 17 amino acids. Germline V gene data show CDR1 as DFQATT and CDR2 as SNEGSKA (reference sequence).